Below, one T cell receptor (beta chain) is given with its context. The sample originates from a study of CD8+CD57+ T cells in acquired aplastic anemia. Whole-study context: Average CD4+ read depth in healthy donors was 11 million or so reads.

The TCR beta profiling, which covered VDJ combination and CDR3 sequence, was carried out using genomic DNA as the template. TCRdb ran MiXCR on the reads and lists one entry per CDR3 protein. The sample has about 70,000 distinct CDR3 sequences, almost 55% seen once. Germline V gives CDR1 MNHEY, CDR2 SVGAGI. Trimming removed 2 bases from V and 2 bases from J; junction bases left unmatched: 2. This CDR3 has 14 amino acids. The specimen sequenced was sorted CD4+, CD8+, or CD8+CD57+ T cells (not recorded which) from PBMCs. This TCR was recovered from a human donor in good health, serving as a control. The V and J genes are TRBV6-5 and TRBJ2-7; TRBD2 matches 8 bases. CDR3 DNA sequence: TGTGCCAGCAGTTACGTGCGGGGGGCCTACGAGCAGTACTTC. It codes for CASSYVRGAYEQYF.